Shown below are 21 T cell receptor beta chains from a single sample sequenced in a study of tumor-infiltrating lymphocytes in glioblastoma multiforme. TCRB libraries came from RNA via three nested multiplex PCR rounds. In TCRdb, the multiplex PCR reads were re-called with MiXCR into one record per CDR3 protein. Altogether thousands of distinct CDR3 sequences are present, under 85% being singletons, with the ten largest covering less than 55%. The sample consisted of brain tumor tissue. These receptors came from a male donor with glioblastoma.

For this clonotype: The conserved closing phenylalanine or tryptophan is absent in this CDR3, likely reflecting a read error. The rearrangement uses TRBV11-1 and TRBJ2-5, with TRBD1 identical over 9 bases. This CDR3 has 16 residues. V lost 5 bases to trimming and J lost 5 bases; unmatched junction nucleotides: 12. Germline V gene sequence: CDR1 SGHAT, CDR2 FQDESV (reference sequence). Here the CDR3 DNA reads TGTGCCAGCAGCCTCCCGGTACAGGGGGCAAGGGAGACCCAGTACATT. Amino acids: CASSLPVQGARETQYI.

Many counts were recorded for this clonotype. The chain uses TRBV11-1 and TRBJ2-3; 9 nucleotides agree with TRBD2. Unmatched junction bases numbered 3, after V lost 3 bases and J lost 2 bases. The CDR3 length is 15 residues. Germline V lookup: CDR1 SGHAT, CDR2 FQDESV (reference sequence). The chain's CDR3 is CASSLTSGPTDTQYF. The CDR3 DNA reads TGTGCCAGCAGCTTGACTAGCGGTCCCACAGATACGCAGTATTTT.

This clonotype was seen a handful of times. This may come from a read error, since a much larger clone is one base off. The V call is TRBV4-3, the J call TRBJ2-7; 13 nucleotides align to TRBD2. The CDR3 is 15 amino acids. The germline gives CDR1 LGHNA, CDR2 YSLEER. V trimming: 8 bases; J trimming: 2 bases; junction bases outside the gene matches: 6. CDR3: CASCLGTSGTYEQYF. The CDR3 nucleotides are TGCGCCAGCTGCCTCGGGACTAGCGGGACCTACGAGCAGTACTTC.

Comments on this clonotype: Here the CDR3 omits its conserved ending phenylalanine or tryptophan, so a read error is the likely source. The chain has TRBV11-2 and TRBJ1-1; 9 bases agree with TRBD1. From germline, CDR1 is SGHAT and CDR2 FQNNGV. V shed 5 bases and J 5 bases; nucleotides not matched to a gene: 15. The CDR3 runs to 17 residues. The CDR3 region is CASSAHPGQGGRTEAFS. In DNA, the CDR3 is TGTGCCAGCAGCGCACATCCGGGACAGGGCGGGAGAACTGAAGCTTTCTCC.

This clonotype has just one count. V usage is TRBV4-2 and J usage is TRBJ2-1, with 8 bases identical to TRBD2. Germline-derived CDR1 and CDR2 are LGHNA and YNFKEQ. This CDR3 region has 16 residues. V shed 4 bases and J 7 bases; nucleotides not matched to a gene: 12. The CDR3 protein is CASSLPSRGVSNEQFF. CDR3 nucleotide sequence: TGTGCCAGCAGCCTACCCTCGCGGGGGGTCAGTAATGAGCAGTTCTTC.

Only a few counts were recorded for this clonotype. V and J are TRBV29-1 and TRBJ1-2; 7 bases are a match to TRBD1. V shed 6 bases, J shed 2 bases, and the junction held 12 bases outside the gene matches. The CDR3 loop spans 15 amino acids. Germline V gene sequence: CDR1 SQVTM, CDR2 ANQGSEA. Here the CDR3 reads CSVVTSGTENYGYTF. The CDR3 region has the DNA TGCAGCGTCGTAACATCCGGGACAGAAAACTATGGCTACACCTTC.

In the case of this clonotype: No conserved phenylalanine or tryptophan is present at the end of the CDR3, so a read error is the likely explanation. The J gene is TRBJ2-5, the V gene TRBV11-2; weak D call: TRBD2 (5 bases). CDR1 is SGHAT, CDR2 FQNNGV, per germline. Trimming shortened V by 1 base and J by 1 base, and 13 bases separated the two germline ends. The CDR3 is 16 residues long. The CDR3 nucleotides are TGTGCCAGCAGCTTAGTGTCCAGCGGACCCCAAGAGACCCAGTACTTA. Encoded protein: CASSLVSSGPQETQYL.

Comment on this clonotype: Lacking the conserved final phenylalanine or tryptophan, this CDR3 likely reflects a read error. The chain has TRBV20-1 and TRBJ2-5, with D possibly called TRBD1 or TRBD2 (5 bases each). The CDR3 runs 12 residues. Germline V lookup: CDR1 DFQATT, CDR2 SNEGSKA (reference sequence). With 5 bases removed from V and 4 bases from J, the gap between germline ends came to 11 bases. CDR3 residues: CSAQWGRETQYL. As DNA, the CDR3 is TGCAGTGCTCAATGGGGGAGAGAGACCCAGTACTTG.

Here the CDR3 DNA reads TGTGCCAGCCGGAAGTTCGGGGGCTACAATGAGCAGTTCTTC. Translated: CASRKFGGYNEQFF. The chain couples TRBV7-8 to TRBJ2-1; weak D call: TRBD2 (6 bases). Trimming took off 8 bases at V and 3 bases at J, with 14 bases between the two ends. In germline, CDR1 is SGHVS, CDR2 FQNEAQ. The CDR3 contains 14 residues.

This clonotype qualifies as medium-sized. The chain employs TRBV29-1 and TRBJ2-7; 14 bases align to TRBD2. CDR1 and CDR2 (germline): SQVTM, ANQGSEA. This CDR3 has 15 amino acids. The V and J ends lost 2 bases and 5 bases, in that order; junction bases with no gene match: 5. The chain's CDR3 is CSVELGTSGSDEQYF. In DNA form, the CDR3 reads TGCAGCGTTGAATTAGGGACTAGCGGGAGCGACGAGCAGTACTTC.

V usage is TRBV11-2 and J usage is TRBJ2-3; D possibly corresponds to TRBD2 (6 bases). V lost 0 bases, J lost 14 bases, and 12 bases lay in between. The CDR3 totals 12 residues. The V gene's germline CDR1 is SGHAT and CDR2 FQNNGV. The DNA for the CDR3 is TGTGCCAGCAGCTTAGATAGGAGGGGCACGTATTTT. Translation: CASSLDRRGTYF. The full variable domain, in which reference TRBV11-2 and TRBJ2-3 provide the parts outside the CDR3, is EAGVAQSPRYKIIEKRQSVAFWCNPISGHATLYWYQQILGQGPKLLIQFQNNGVVDDSQLPKDRFSAERLKGVDSTLKIQPAKLEDSAVYLCASSLDRRGTYFGPGTRLTVL.

To note about this clonotype: It is likely a read error, because the conserved phenylalanine at the end of the CDR3 is missing. The chain links TRBV6-2 or TRBV6-3 to TRBJ2-2; 7 bases map to TRBD2. Looked up from germline, CDR1 is MNHEY and CDR2 is SVGEGT. The CDR3 is made up of 15 amino acids. Unmatched junction bases numbered 5, after V lost 2 bases and J lost 5 bases. CDR3 sequence (DNA): TGTGCCAGCAGTTACAGCGGGGCGGGGACCGGGGAGCTGTTTTCT. It is translated as CASSYSGAGTGELFS.

This clonotype was observed a single time. At one boundary the junction diverges from the germline segment, which might be a read error. The chain uses TRBV11-3 and TRBJ2-2, with 12 bases that match TRBD2. The CDR3 loop spans 18 amino acids. Germline V gives CDR1 SGHNT, CDR2 YENEEA. The CDR3, as DNA: TGTGCCAGCTGCGCCACCTCCAGACTAGCGGGAGAAACCGGGGAGCTGTCTTTT. Encoded protein: CASCATSRLAGETGELSF.

There are many counts of this clonotype. The chain is built from TRBV7-9 and TRBJ2-4, with D possibly matching TRBD1 (5 bases). Germline values: CDR1 SEHNR, CDR2 FQNEAQ (reference sequence). This CDR3 has 17 amino acids. The germline V and J ends were trimmed by 5 bases and 0 bases, with 17 bases remaining between them. The CDR3: CASSDTTTGIAKNIQYF. CDR3 nucleotides: TGTGCCAGCAGCGATACAACTACAGGTATAGCCAAAAACATTCAGTACTTC.

This clonotype is classed as medium-sized. The chain's CDR3 is CASSPGGDQPQHF. CDR3 DNA sequence: TGTGCCAGCAGCCCAGGGGGCGATCAGCCCCAGCATTTT. The V and J genes are TRBV11-1 and TRBJ1-5; 8 bases align to TRBD1. The length of the CDR3 is 13 residues. CDR1 is SGHAT and CDR2 is FQDESV in the germline V gene (reference sequence). After removal of 5 bases from V and 5 bases from J, the junction contained 2 bases not matched to a gene. Using reference TRBV11-1 and TRBJ1-5 for the parts outside the CDR3, the full variable domain is EAEVAQSPRYKITEKSQAVAFWCDPISGHATLYWYRQILGQGPELLVQFQDESVVDDSQLPKDRFSAERLKGVDSTLKIQPAELGDSAMYLCASSPGGDQPQHFGDGTRLSIL.

Written as DNA, the CDR3 is TGCGCCAGCAGCTTGGCGGTTGCCTCCTACAACGGGCAGTTCTTC. It is translated as CASSLAVASYNGQFF. The V call is TRBV5-1, the J call TRBJ2-1; D ambiguous. Germline assignment: CDR1 SGHRS and CDR2 YFSETQ. V lost 0 bases and J 12 bases, leaving 19 bases between the germline ends. The length of the CDR3 is 15 residues.

The J gene is TRBJ1-6, the V gene TRBV6-2 or TRBV6-3; 9 bases line up with TRBD1. V lost 6 bases and J lost 9; bases outside the gene matches: 12. CDR1 MNHEY and CDR2 SVGEGT come from the germline V gene. The CDR3 runs to 16 residues. This CDR3 is CASSSPPDRGGSPLHF. In DNA form, the CDR3 reads TGTGCCAGCAGCTCTCCGCCGGACAGGGGAGGTTCACCCCTCCACTTT.

As concerns this clonotype: One end of the junction does not line up with germline, which may come from a read error. This chain joins TRBV20-1 and TRBJ1-6; the D is unclear. The germline V gene has CDR1 DFQATT and CDR2 SNEGSKA (reference sequence). This CDR3 contains 15 residues. CDR3 DNA: TGCAGCGCTAGAGGGCGAGGTTCCGTGAATTCACCCCCCCACTTT. Residues: CSARGRGSVNSPPHF.

On this clonotype: The junction shows a germline mismatch at one end, possibly a read error. The chain's CDR3 is CASSLAAASYNEQFF. The CDR3, as DNA: TGCGCCAGTAGCTTGGCGGCTGCCTCCTACAATGAGCAGTTCTTC. V usage is TRBV5-1 and J usage is TRBJ2-1; D gene unclear. Per the germline V gene, CDR1 is SGHRS and CDR2 is YFSETQ. The CDR3 extends over 15 amino acids.

The J gene is TRBJ2-4, the V gene TRBV6-1; TRBD1 aligns across 11 bases. From germline, CDR1 is MNHNS and CDR2 SASEGT. Unmatched junction bases numbered 17, after V lost 11 bases and J lost 2 bases. This CDR3 is 18 amino acids long. CDR3 loop: CASYPGQGDLRSKNIQYF. In DNA form, the CDR3 reads TGTGCCTCCTACCCGGGACAGGGGGACCTTCGATCCAAAAACATTCAGTACTTC.

Details on this clonotype: At one boundary the junction diverges from the germline segment, which might be a read error. The rearrangement joins TRBV11-2 to TRBJ2-1; TRBD2 matches 8 bases. Germline V lookup: CDR1 SGHAT, CDR2 FQNNGV. The CDR3 extends over 14 amino acids. The CDR3 protein is CASSLAGQANEQFF. The CDR3 DNA sequence: TGTGCCAGCAGTTTAGCGGGACAAGCAAATGAGCAGTTCTTC.